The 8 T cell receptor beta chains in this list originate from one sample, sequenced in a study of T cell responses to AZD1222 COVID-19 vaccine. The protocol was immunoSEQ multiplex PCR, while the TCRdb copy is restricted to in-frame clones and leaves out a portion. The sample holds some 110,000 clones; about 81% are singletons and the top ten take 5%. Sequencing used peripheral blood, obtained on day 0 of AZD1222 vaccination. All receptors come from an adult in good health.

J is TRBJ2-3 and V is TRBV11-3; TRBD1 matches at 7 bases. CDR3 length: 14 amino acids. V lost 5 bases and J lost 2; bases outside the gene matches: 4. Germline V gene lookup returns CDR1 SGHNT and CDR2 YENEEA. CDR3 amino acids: CASSGGQITDTQYF. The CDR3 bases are TGTGCCAGCAGCGGGGGACAGATCACAGATACGCAGTATTTT.

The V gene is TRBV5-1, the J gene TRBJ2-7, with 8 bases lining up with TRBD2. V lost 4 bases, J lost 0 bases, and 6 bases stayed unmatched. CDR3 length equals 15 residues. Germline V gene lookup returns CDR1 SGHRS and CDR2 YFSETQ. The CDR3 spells CASSPGLAGSYEQYF. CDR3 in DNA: TGCGCCAGCAGCCCCGGGCTAGCGGGCTCCTACGAGCAGTACTTC. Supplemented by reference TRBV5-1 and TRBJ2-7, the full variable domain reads KAGVTQTPRYLIKTRGQQVTLSCSPISGHRSVSWYQQTPGQGLQFLFEYFSETQRNKGNFPGRFSGRQFSNSRSEMNVSTLELGDSALYLCASSPGLAGSYEQYFGPGTRLTVT.

In DNA form, the CDR3 reads TGTGCCAGCTCACCGACAGGGGAGGAGACTGAAGCTTTCTTT. Translating gives CASSPTGEETEAFF. V gene TRBV18 combines with J gene TRBJ1-1; 8 bases fit TRBD1. Germline trimming cut 3 bases from V and 5 bases from J; bases unmatched to any gene: 5. In germline, CDR1 is KGHSH, CDR2 LQKENI. This CDR3 region has 14 residues.

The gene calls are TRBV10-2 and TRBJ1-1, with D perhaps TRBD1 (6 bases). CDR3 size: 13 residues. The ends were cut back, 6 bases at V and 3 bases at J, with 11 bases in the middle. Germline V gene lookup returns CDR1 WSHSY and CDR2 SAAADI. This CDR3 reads CASSRDTYTEAFF. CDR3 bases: TGCGCCAGCAGCCGGGACACTTACACTGAAGCTTTCTTT.

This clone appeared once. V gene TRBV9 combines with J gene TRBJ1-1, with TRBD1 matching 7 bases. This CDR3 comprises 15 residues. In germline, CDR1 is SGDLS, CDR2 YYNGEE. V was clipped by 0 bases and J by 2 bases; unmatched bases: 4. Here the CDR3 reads CASSVGDSYNTEAFF. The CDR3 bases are TGTGCCAGCAGCGTAGGGGACAGTTATAACACTGAAGCTTTCTTT.

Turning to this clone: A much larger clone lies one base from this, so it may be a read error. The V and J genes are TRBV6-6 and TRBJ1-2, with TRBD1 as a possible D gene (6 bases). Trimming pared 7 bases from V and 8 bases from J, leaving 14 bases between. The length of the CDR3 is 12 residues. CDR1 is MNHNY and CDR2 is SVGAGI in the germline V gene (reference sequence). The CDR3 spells CASMGAGGGYTF. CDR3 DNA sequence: TGTGCCAGCATGGGGGCGGGGGGAGGCTACACCTTC.

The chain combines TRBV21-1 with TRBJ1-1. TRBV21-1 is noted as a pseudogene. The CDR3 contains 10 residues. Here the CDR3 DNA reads TGTGCCAGCCCCAAACGGGTTGCTTTCTTT. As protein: CASPKRVAFF.

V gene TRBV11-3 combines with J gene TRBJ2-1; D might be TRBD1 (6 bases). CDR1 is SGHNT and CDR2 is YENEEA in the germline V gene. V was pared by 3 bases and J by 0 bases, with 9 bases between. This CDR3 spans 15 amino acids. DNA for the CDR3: TGTGCCAGCAGCTTGACAGGTAGCTCCTACAATGAGCAGTTCTTC. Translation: CASSLTGSSYNEQFF.